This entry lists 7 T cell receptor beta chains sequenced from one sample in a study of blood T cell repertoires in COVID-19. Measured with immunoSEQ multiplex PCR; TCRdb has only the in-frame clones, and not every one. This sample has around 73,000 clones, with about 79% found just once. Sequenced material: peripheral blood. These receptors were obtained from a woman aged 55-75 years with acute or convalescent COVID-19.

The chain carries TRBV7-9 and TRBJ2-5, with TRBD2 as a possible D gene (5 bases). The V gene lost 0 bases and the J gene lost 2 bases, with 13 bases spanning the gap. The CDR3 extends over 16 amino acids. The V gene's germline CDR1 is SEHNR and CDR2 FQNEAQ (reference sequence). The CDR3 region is CASSLALGRNQETQYF. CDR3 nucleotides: TGTGCCAGCAGCTTAGCCCTGGGGAGAAATCAAGAGACCCAGTACTTC.

CDR3 in amino acids: CAWSSNRDRVDQPQHF. The CDR3 DNA reads TGTGCCTGGAGTTCAAACCGGGACAGGGTCGATCAGCCCCAGCATTTT. V usage is TRBV30 and J usage is TRBJ1-5; the match to TRBD1 covers 9 bases. V lost 2 bases and J lost 5; bases outside the gene matches: 10. CDR3 length: 16 residues. Looked up from germline, CDR1 is GTSNPN and CDR2 is SVGIG (reference sequence).

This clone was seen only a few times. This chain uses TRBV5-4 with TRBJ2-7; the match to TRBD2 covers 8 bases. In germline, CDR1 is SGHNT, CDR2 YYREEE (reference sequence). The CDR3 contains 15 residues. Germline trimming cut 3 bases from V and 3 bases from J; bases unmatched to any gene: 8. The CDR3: CASSSGTRGDYEQYF. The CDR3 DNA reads TGTGCCAGCAGCTCCGGGACTAGGGGCGACTACGAGCAGTACTTC.

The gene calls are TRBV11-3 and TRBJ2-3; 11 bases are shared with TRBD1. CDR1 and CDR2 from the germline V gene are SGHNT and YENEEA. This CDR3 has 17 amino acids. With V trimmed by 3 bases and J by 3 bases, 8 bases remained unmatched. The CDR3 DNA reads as TGTGCCAGCAGCTTGTCTGGACAGGGGGCGCCAACAGATACGCAGTATTTT. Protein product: CASSLSGQGAPTDTQYF.

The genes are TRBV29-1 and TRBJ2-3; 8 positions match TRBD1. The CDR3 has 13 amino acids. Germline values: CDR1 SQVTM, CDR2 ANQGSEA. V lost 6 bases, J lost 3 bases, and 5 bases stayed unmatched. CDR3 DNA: TGCAGCGTAGGACAGGGAATGACAGATACGCAGTATTTT. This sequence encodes CSVGQGMTDTQYF.

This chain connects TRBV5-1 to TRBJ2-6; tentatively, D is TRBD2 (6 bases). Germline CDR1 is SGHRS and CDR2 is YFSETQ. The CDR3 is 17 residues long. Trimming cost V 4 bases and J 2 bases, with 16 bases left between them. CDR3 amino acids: CASSHTGWGAGANVLTF. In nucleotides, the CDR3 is TGCGCCAGCAGCCATACAGGTTGGGGGGCTGGGGCCAACGTCCTGACTTTC.

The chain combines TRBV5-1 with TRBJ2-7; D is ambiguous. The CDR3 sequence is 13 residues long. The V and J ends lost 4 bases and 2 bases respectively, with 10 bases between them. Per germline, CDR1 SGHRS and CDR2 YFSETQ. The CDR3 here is CASSATETYEQYF. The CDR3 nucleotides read TGCGCCAGCAGCGCCACAGAAACCTACGAGCAGTACTTC.